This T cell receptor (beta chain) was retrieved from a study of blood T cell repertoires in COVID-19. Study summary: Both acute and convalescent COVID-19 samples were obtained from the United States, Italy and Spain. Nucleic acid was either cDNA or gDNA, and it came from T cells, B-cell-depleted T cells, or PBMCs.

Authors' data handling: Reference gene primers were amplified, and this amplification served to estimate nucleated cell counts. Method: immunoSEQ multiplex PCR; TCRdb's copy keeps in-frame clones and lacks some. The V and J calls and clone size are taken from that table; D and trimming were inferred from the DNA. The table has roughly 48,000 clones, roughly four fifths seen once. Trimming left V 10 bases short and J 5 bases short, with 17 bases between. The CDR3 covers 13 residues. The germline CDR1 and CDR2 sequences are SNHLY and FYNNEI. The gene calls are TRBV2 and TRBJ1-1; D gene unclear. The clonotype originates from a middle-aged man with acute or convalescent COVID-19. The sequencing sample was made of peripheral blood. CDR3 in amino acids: CATNPEARTEAFF. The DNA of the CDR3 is TGTGCCACCAACCCGGAGGCGCGTACTGAAGCTTTCTTT.